This T cell receptor beta chain emerged from a study of response to subunit inactivated influenza vaccine. TCRdb redid the calling of the RT-PCR reads with MiXCR, one entry per CDR3 protein. The top ten hold roughly a tenth of the sample, which has more than 550,000 distinct CDR3 sequences, approximately 12% seen once. From germline, CDR1 is SGHDT and CDR2 YYEEEE. This CDR3 region has 16 residues. V was shortened by 2 bases and J by 0 bases, with 13 bases between the two germline ends. About this clonotype itself: The antigen is undetermined.

Notes on the study in general: Authors suggested few new T cells are recruited by each seasonal influenza vaccination.

The specimen was PBMCs from blood, collected on the day of vaccination. The rearrangement joins TRBV5-6 to TRBJ2-3; D is ambiguous. The clonotype was recovered from a man aged 45-65 years who received an inactivated influenza vaccine. The CDR3 protein is CASSFVLHLSTDTQYF. CDR3 bases: TGTGCCAGCAGCTTTGTTTTACACCTAAGCACAGATACGCAGTATTTT.